These T cell receptor beta chains were read from a single sample in a study of shared clonotypes between healthy human individuals. The data were produced by immunoSEQ multiplex PCR, yet TCRdb's version contains in-frame clones alone and is incomplete. The data show roughly 2.5 million clones, 90% to 95% seen once. Input material: naive CD4+ T cells sorted from blood. The receptors stem from a man between 18 and 29 years old in good health. Both conserved end residues are part of each CDR3. The D gene is left open where the match is weak. Part of the rows lack a size; the others show once, few, many or a class for expanded clones.

>TRBV5-1|TRBJ2-5|TRBD1|.
TGCGCCAGCAGCATTGAGGGACAGGGGGGGATGGAGACCCAGTACTTC
CASSIEGQGGMETQYF
>TRBV7-2|TRBJ2-1|.|.
TGTGCCAGCAGCTTAGCGGCAGGGTACAATGAGCAGTTCTTC
CASSLAAGYNEQFF
>TRBV5-1|TRBJ2-1|TRBD2|.
TGCGCCAGCAGCCCCGGGACTAGCAGATACAATGAGCAGTTCTTC
CASSPGTSRYNEQFF
>TRBV18|TRBJ1-5|.|.
TGTGCCAGCTCACCACCGGACAGCAATCAGCCCCAGCATTTT
CASSPPDSNQPQHF
>TRBV7-2|TRBJ1-5|.|.
TGTGCCAGCAGCTCTGACGCAAATAGCAATCAGCCCCAGCATTTT
CASSSDANSNQPQHF
>TRBV30|TRBJ1-3|.|.
TGTGCCTGGCGGTCCTCTGGAAACACCATATATTTT
CAWRSSGNTIYF
>TRBV10-3|TRBJ1-1|.|.
TGTGCCATCAGCGTAGCGGGGAACGGAGAAGCTTTCTTT
CAISVAGNGEAFF
>TRBV9|TRBJ1-1|.|few
TGTGCCAGCAGCTCACAGGATTACACTGAAGCTTTCTTT
CASSSQDYTEAFF
>TRBV11-2|TRBJ1-3|.|.
TGTGCCAGCAGCTTAGTTGGGGCAGGAAACACCATATATTTT
CASSLVGAGNTIYF
>TRBV11-3|TRBJ2-2|.|.
TGTGCCAGCAGCTTGGGGGGCACCGGGGAGCTGTTTTTT
CASSLGGTGELFF
>TRBV6-6|TRBJ1-1|.|.
TGTGCCAGCACCAGAACTATGAACACTGAAGCTTTCTTT
CASTRTMNTEAFF
>TRBV5-1|TRBJ2-3|.|.
TGCGCCAGCAGCCTTAGGACAGAAACCGATACGCAGTATTTT
CASSLRTETDTQYF
>TRBV30|TRBJ2-1|.|.
TGTGCCTGGAGTAGTGGGGAGCAGTTCTTC
CAWSSGEQFF
>TRBV21-1|TRBJ1-2|.|once
TGTGCCAGCAGCAAAAAAAAGGGGGTGGGCAAGTACTATGGCTACACCTTC
CASSKKKGVGKYYGYTF
>TRBV30|TRBJ1-4|TRBD1|.
TGTGCCCGCAGCCAGGGACAGGGAAATGAAAAACTGTTTTTT
CARSQGQGNEKLFF
>TRBV6-5|TRBJ1-5|.|.
TGTGCCAGCAGGCCGGGGATCAGTGGGCCCCAGCATTTT
CASRPGISGPQHF
>TRBV6-1|TRBJ2-7|TRBD2|.
TGTGCCAGCAGTGAAGCGCGGGGGAGCGACCGACCAGGGAGATACTACGAGCAGTACTTC
CASSEARGSDRPGRYYEQYF
>TRBV30|TRBJ1-2|.|.
TGTGCCTGGAGTGTAAGACAGAAGAACTATGGCTACACCTTC
CAWSVRQKNYGYTF
>TRBV7-2|TRBJ2-1|TRBD2|.
TGTGCCAGCAGCTCCATCCCACTAGCGGGAGGCCTTGGTGGGTTCTTC
CASSSIPLAGGLGGFF
>TRBV5-1|TRBJ1-6|.|.
TGCGCCAGCAGCTCATCTTCGGGAATCTATAATTCACCCCTCCACTTT
CASSSSSGIYNSPLHF
>TRBV28|TRBJ1-1|TRBD1|.
TGTGCCAGCAGACCCAGGGGGCGGACGGTGAACACTGAAGCTTTCTTT
CASRPRGRTVNTEAFF
>TRBV11-2|TRBJ1-2|TRBD1|.
TGTGCCAGCAGCCCCGACAGGGGGCCTGGCTACACCTTC
CASSPDRGPGYTF
>TRBV20-1|TRBJ2-7|.|.
TGCAGTGCTAGTTCGCACGAGCAGTACTTC
CSASSHEQYF
>TRBV27|TRBJ1-5|.|.
TGTGCCAGCAGTTTAGGAGGGGGGTTCAATCAGCCCCAGCATTTT
CASSLGGGFNQPQHF
>TRBV7-7|TRBJ2-5|TRBD1|once
TGTGCTAGCAGCGAAAACCCGGGACAGTCTCAAGAGACCCAGTACTTC
CASSENPGQSQETQYF
>TRBV5-1|TRBJ2-3|.|.
TGCGCCAGCAGCTGGTTCTCGGGCGGGGAGAAGTTT
CASSWFSGGEKF
>TRBV11-1|TRBJ1-6|.|few
TGTGCCAGCAGCTGGGGGGACTCACCCCTCCACTTT
CASSWGDSPLHF
>TRBV6-5|TRBJ2-7|TRBD2|once
TGTGCCAGCAGTTCGGGACTAGCGGGCGTCTCCTACGAGCAGTACTTC
CASSSGLAGVSYEQYF
>TRBV29-1|TRBJ1-1|.|.
TGCAGCGTTGTCAGGGGTTCGGCGAACACTGAAGCTTTCTTT
CSVVRGSANTEAFF
>TRBV19|TRBJ1-4|.|.
TGTGCCAGTAGTCCCCAGGGGTATAATGAAAAACTGTTTTTT
CASSPQGYNEKLFF
>TRBV2|TRBJ2-6|TRBD1|.
TGTGCCAGCAGGCCGGGACAGGGGGTTTTCTCTGGGGCCAACGTCCTGACTTTC
CASRPGQGVFSGANVLTF
>TRBV5-6|TRBJ2-7|.|once
TGTGCCAGCAGCTTGCAAGGTTTCCCGTACGAGCAGTACTTC
CASSLQGFPYEQYF
>TRBV9|TRBJ1-2|.|.
TGTGCCAGCAGCGTAGCTATTTCAGCCCTGACAGCCTATGGCTACACCTTC
CASSVAISALTAYGYTF
>TRBV11-3|TRBJ1-1|.|.
TGTGCCAGCAGTAGGGGGACGAACACTGAAGCTTTCTTT
CASSRGTNTEAFF
>TRBV6-1|TRBJ2-7|.|.
TGTGCCAGCAGTGAAGCGGGGGCTTCCTACGAGCAGTACTTC
CASSEAGASYEQYF
>TRBV27|TRBJ1-2|.|.
TGTGCCAGCAGTTTAATAAAGGGTAGGGTTAACTATGGCTACACCTTC
CASSLIKGRVNYGYTF